What follows describes a single TCR beta chain. Its antigen is still unknown. These data are taken from a study of OX40 agonist ivuxolimab in advanced cancers. Study at large: With ivuxolimab, an agonistic anti-OX40 (CD134) antibody, patients were treated. Partial responses, seen in three patients, involved one hepatocellular carcinoma and two cutaneous melanomas.

The table came from immunoSEQ multiplex PCR; TCRdb's copy has only in-frame clones and leaves some out. The table records some 84,000 clones, 92% of them present only once. Study outcomes and limitations: Dose levels from 0.1 to 3.0 mg/kg saw CD4+ and CD8+ blood T cells expand clonally by week 6. CD8+ T cells showed, on average, more clonal expansion than CD4+ cells.

Germline V CDR1 and CDR2: SGHTA, FQGNSA. This CDR3 comprises 15 residues. Trimming pared 3 bases from V and 0 bases from J, leaving 9 bases between. This chain joins TRBV7-2 and TRBJ2-1; no clear D gene. This specimen consisted of CD4+ or CD8+ T cells sorted from blood, obtained in a trial of the OX40 agonist ivuxolimab. This TCR derives from an adult with an advanced solid tumor such as melanoma, head and neck, liver or kidney cancer. The DNA of the CDR3 is TGTGCCAGCAGCTTTCCGGGTCGCTCCTACAATGAGCAGTTCTTC. This gives the protein CASSFPGRSYNEQFF.